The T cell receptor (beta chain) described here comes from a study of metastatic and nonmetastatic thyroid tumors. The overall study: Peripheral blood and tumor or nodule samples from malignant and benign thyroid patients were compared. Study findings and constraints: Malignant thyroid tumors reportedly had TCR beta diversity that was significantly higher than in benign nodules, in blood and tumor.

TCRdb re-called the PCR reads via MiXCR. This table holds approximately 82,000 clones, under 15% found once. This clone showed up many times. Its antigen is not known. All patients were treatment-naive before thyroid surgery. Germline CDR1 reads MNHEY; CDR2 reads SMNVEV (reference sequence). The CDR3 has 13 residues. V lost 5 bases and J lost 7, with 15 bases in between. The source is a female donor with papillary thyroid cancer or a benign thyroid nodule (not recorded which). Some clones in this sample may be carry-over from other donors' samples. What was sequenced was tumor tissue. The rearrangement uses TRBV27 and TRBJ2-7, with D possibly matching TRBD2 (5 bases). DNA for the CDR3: TGTGCCAGCAGTCACCGCGGGTGGGGTGAGCAGTACTTC. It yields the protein CASSHRGWGEQYF.